This TCR beta chain is drawn from a study of CD4 T cells in relation to SARS-CoV-2 and coronaviruses (dated by TCRdb to the early 2020s). For the wider study: The ViraFEST assay cultured PBMCs with antigen for roughly nine days, then sequenced TCR beta CDR3s to find antigen-specific clonal expansions. Across all 12 patients in the convalescent cohort, the median age was around 40 years, with a range of roughly 21 to 75 years. The Adaptive Biotechnologies TCR-sequencing kit was used to sequence samples from three pre-COVID donors and the naive versus memory experiments, whereas other data were Illumina-based. Among the approximately 12 convalescent patients, 8 males and 4 females were included, and two of the subjects were Hispanic. A different, Illumina-based TCR-beta assay was used to sequence expansion assays from other donors in the study. Patient-derived lymphoblastoid cell lines were used to map the HLA restriction of shared crossreactive spike epitopes. At the level of individual TCR clonotypes, the study evaluated whether memory CD4+ T cells crossreact between the spike proteins of SARS-CoV-2 and those of common cold coronaviruses.

As regards this clone: The antigen it binds to is not known. Base-call qualities are not available, and no considerably larger clone is one nucleotide away.

Beyond this particular receptor, the publication reports: Pre-pandemic and post-infection samples were not both contributed by any donor, so tracing of the source of pre-existing responses was limited. In approximately 65% of donors, memory CD4+ clonotypes turned up that crossrecognized SARS-CoV-2 and at least one common cold coronavirus spike. Small numbers of patients and of tested TCRs limited the study. Crossreactivity analysis centred on spike protein, so crossreactivity against other viral proteins was not assessed. Naive versus memory sequencing indicated that memory recall responses, rather than primary responses primed during culture, are detected by the assay. Compared with monoreactive clones, crossreactive clones had significantly weaker SARS-CoV-2-driven expansion, a result consistent with antigenic imprinting.

Naive and memory CD4+ T cells were separated from cryopreserved PBMCs by first enriching for CD4 and then performing EasySep naive CD4+ T cell enrichment. Sorted naive or memory CD4+ T cells (about 9.6 x 10^4) were cultured 1:1 with T cell-depleted PBMCs and CEF peptides for around ten days. Triplicate replicate wells were generally used for each peptide culture condition. Ficoll-Paque PLUS gradient centrifugation was used to isolate PBMCs from leukapheresis product or whole blood. PBMCs were either cryopreserved at -140°C or used fresh in the expansion assay. The QIAamp Micro DNA Kit was used to extract genomic DNA from the CD4+ T cells. V is trimmed back by 2 bases and J by 5 bases, and the junction contains 5 bases that no gene match accounts for. CDR1 and CDR2, looked up from the germline V gene (reference sequence), are SEHNR and FQNEAQ. Including the terminal cysteine and phenylalanine, the CDR3 comprises 15 residues. CDR3 DNA is the only sequence kept; it has 45 bases, read in frame from the first base.

CEF-cultured naive and memory CD4+ T cell DNA received survey-level immunoSEQ TCR-beta sequencing. On the authors' methods: Preprocessing removed nonproductive sequences and CDR3s not starting with C, not ending with F or W, or shorter than 7 amino acids. Antigen-specific clonotypes were called with the MANAFEST web app on the basis of expansion relative to the reference and to other culture wells. To be counted as positive, a clone had to show significant expansion compared with the reference culture, at an FDR below 0.05, in 2 of 3 replicate wells. To be called positive, a clone also had to show significant expansion compared with every other tandem well and an odds ratio greater than 5. Cultured and uncultured naive and memory CD4+ repertoires were searched for previously identified spike- and CEF-reactive CDR3s. CDR3 homology was quantified as pairwise Levenshtein distance, calculated with the stringdist R package after three terminal residues were trimmed from each end. TCRdb holds this immuneACCESS table with in-frame rearrangements only. Some clones are missing; in checked studies, unresolved V genes explain under half, and the rest has no known cause. The DNA was the basis for D and trimming; V, J and clone size are from that table. For this sample the table gives roughly 45,000 clones, of which around 79% were detected only once. Approximately 1.5% of the sample belongs to the ten largest clones.

The sequence was collected from an adult with COVID-19. Sequencing used naive CD4+ T cells from PBMCs, cultured in vitro. The sample's cell subset or site label, in plain terms: naive CD4+ T cells isolated by negative enrichment. The rearranged chain carries TRBV7-9 and TRBJ2-5; the junction holds 10 bases that match TRBD1. The CDR3 has the sequence CASSLPGQGMETQYF. The bases are TGTGCCAGCAGCTTACCGGGACAGGGGATGGAGACCCAGTACTTC.